This entry lists 28 T cell receptor beta chains sequenced from one sample in a study of T cell clusters in autoimmune cytopenias. Some 34,000 genome equivalents of blood DNA were amplified for TRB. TRB was amplified by touch-down multiplex PCR, primer pools A and B combined. TCRdb derives one entry per CDR3 protein from the multiplex PCR reads, leaving out DNA. This table lists about 3,600 distinct CDR3 sequences. Sequenced sample: peripheral blood. Receptors were obtained from a human donor with an autoimmune cytopenia or autoimmune hepatitis (not recorded which).

Considering frequency, this clonotype is large. The CDR3 protein is CAWSGSGETQYF. The chain links TRBV30 to TRBJ2-5. In germline, CDR1 is GTSNPN, CDR2 SVGIG (reference sequence). The CDR3 extends over 12 amino acids.

The chain employs TRBV20-1 and TRBJ2-3; the TRBD2 assignment by TCRdb is unverifiable without DNA. Germline loops: CDR1 DFQATT, CDR2 SNEGSKA (reference sequence). The CDR3 loop spans 14 amino acids. Here the CDR3 reads CSAPGSGGAGTQYF.

This clonotype counts as medium-sized by frequency. V and J are TRBV7-2 and TRBJ2-7; TCRdb proposes TRBD2, but this gene call is untestable without DNA. Germline CDR1 is SGHTA and CDR2 is FQGNSA. The CDR3 totals 13 residues. The CDR3 loop reads CASSGGPSYEQYF.

Its frequency marks this clonotype as medium-sized. The V call is TRBV30, the J call TRBJ2-3. This CDR3 has 11 residues. Germline loops: CDR1 GTSNPN, CDR2 SVGIG (reference sequence). The CDR3 is CAWSVDRTQYF. Full variable domain (remainder filled in from reference TRBV30 and TRBJ2-3): SQTIHQWPATLVQPVGSPLSLECTVEGTSNPNLYWYRQAAGRGLQLLFYSVGIGQISSEVPQNLSASRPQDRQFILSSKKLLLSDSGFYLCAWSVDRTQYFGPGTRLTVL.

Judged by frequency, this clonotype is medium-sized. The gene calls are TRBV20-1 and TRBJ2-7; TCRdb calls TRBD1, which cannot be checked without DNA. The CDR3 has 13 amino acids. Looked up from germline, CDR1 is DFQATT and CDR2 is SNEGSKA (reference sequence). The CDR3 protein is CSARDRDTYEQYF.

By frequency, this clonotype is medium-sized. V and J are TRBV6-5 and TRBJ1-5; the TRBD1 assignment by TCRdb is unverifiable without DNA. The germline V gene encodes CDR1 MNHEY and CDR2 SVGAGI. This CDR3 is 14 amino acids long. CDR3: CASSTGQIGQPQHF.

The V and J genes are TRBV6-1 and TRBJ2-1. CDR3 size: 12 residues. CDR1 and CDR2 from the germline V gene are MNHNS and SASEGT. The CDR3 is CASLGLYNEQFF.

This clonotype is labeled large based on frequency. CDR3 sequence: CAWSDRWEDGTDTQYF. The chain combines TRBV30 with TRBJ2-3; TCRdb selects TRBD2, and the lack of DNA leaves this call unchecked. Germline V gene data show CDR1 as GTSNPN and CDR2 as SVGIG (reference sequence). The CDR3 loop spans 16 amino acids.

This sequence joins TRBV12-3 or TRBV12-4 and TRBJ2-6. The CDR3 has 15 amino acids. CDR3 amino acids: CASSWGSSGANVLTF.

This clonotype ranks as medium-sized in terms of frequency. V gene TRBV12-3 or TRBV12-4 combines with J gene TRBJ2-7; the D call from TCRdb, TRBD1, cannot be confirmed without DNA. The CDR3 extends over 16 amino acids. This CDR3 is CASSLQGVVPSYEQYF.

This clonotype ranks as medium-sized (0.01 to 0.1%) in terms of frequency. The V call is TRBV6-5, the J call TRBJ1-5. CDR3 length: 12 residues. Germline V gene data show CDR1 as MNHEY and CDR2 as SVGAGI. The CDR3 sequence: CASVGGNQPQHF.

According to its frequency, this clonotype is medium-sized. The chain employs TRBV19 and TRBJ2-3; TCRdb lists TRBD2, though no DNA is available to test this call. Looked up from germline, CDR1 is LNHDA and CDR2 is SQIVND (reference sequence). This CDR3 contains 14 residues. CDR3 sequence: CASSRDSTYDTQYF.

This clonotype counts as medium-sized by frequency. The chain uses TRBV15 and TRBJ1-4; TCRdb designates TRBD1, a call that cannot be tested without DNA. The CDR3 sequence is 13 residues long. Germline assignment: CDR1 LNHNV and CDR2 YYDKDF (reference sequence). The CDR3 is CATSRDYRDPPFF.

The chain links TRBV6-5 to TRBJ1-2. This CDR3 region has 12 residues. The germline V gene has CDR1 MNHEY and CDR2 SVGAGI. The CDR3: CASRQANYGYTF.

By frequency, this clonotype registers medium-sized. The rearrangement uses TRBV30 and TRBJ2-1; as DNA is missing, the TRBD2 call by TCRdb cannot be tested. Germline CDR1 GTSNPN, CDR2 SVGIG (reference sequence). The CDR3 totals 18 residues. The CDR3 region is CAWSVRGKTSGVYNEQFF. Full variable domain (outside the CDR3, taken from reference TRBV30 and TRBJ2-1): SQTIHQWPATLVQPVGSPLSLECTVEGTSNPNLYWYRQAAGRGLQLLFYSVGIGQISSEVPQNLSASRPQDRQFILSSKKLLLSDSGFYLCAWSVRGKTSGVYNEQFFGPGTRLTVL.

Measured by frequency, this clonotype is medium-sized. This rearrangement joins TRBV30 to TRBJ2-7; TCRdb's D gene call, TRBD1, goes unchecked for lack of DNA. The germline V gene encodes CDR1 GTSNPN and CDR2 SVGIG (reference sequence). The CDR3 runs 15 residues. This chain's CDR3 is CAGGGGGGGLYEQYF. The full variable domain, with the rest looked up from reference TRBV30 and TRBJ2-7, is SQTIHQWPATLVQPVGSPLSLECTVEGTSNPNLYWYRQAAGRGLQLLFYSVGIGQISSEVPQNLSASRPQDRQFILSSKKLLLSDSGFYLCAGGGGGGGLYEQYFGPGTRLTVT.

Frequency places this clonotype as medium-sized. The chain has TRBV27 and TRBJ2-3; there is no DNA to check the TCRdb D call of TRBD1. The length of the CDR3 is 16 residues. Germline V gives CDR1 MNHEY, CDR2 SMNVEV (reference sequence). This chain's CDR3 is CASSLRGQAEMYTQYF.

This chain uses TRBV30 with TRBJ1-2; the D call of TRBD1 rests on TCRdb alone, since no DNA is present to check it. Germline V lookup: CDR1 GTSNPN, CDR2 SVGIG (reference sequence). This CDR3 is built from 15 residues. CDR3 residues: CAWRGPDRGHYGYTF. Full variable domain (outside the CDR3, taken from reference TRBV30 and TRBJ1-2): SQTIHQWPATLVQPVGSPLSLECTVEGTSNPNLYWYRQAAGRGLQLLFYSVGIGQISSEVPQNLSASRPQDRQFILSSKKLLLSDSGFYLCAWRGPDRGHYGYTFGSGTRLTVV.

The chain links TRBV6-2 or TRBV6-3 to TRBJ2-5; the D call of TRBD2 rests on TCRdb alone, since no DNA is present to check it. Germline lookup yields CDR1 MNHEY and CDR2 SVGEGT. The CDR3 has 14 amino acids. The CDR3: CASRELAAPETQYF.

By frequency, this clonotype registers medium-sized. The genes are TRBV6-2 or TRBV6-3 and TRBJ1-5. The V gene's germline CDR1 is MNHEY and CDR2 SVGEGT. This CDR3 has 13 residues. The CDR3 loop is CASSYSPSEPQHF.

The rearrangement uses TRBV19 and TRBJ2-1; TCRdb designates TRBD1, a call that cannot be tested without DNA. This CDR3 has 15 amino acids. Germline loops: CDR1 LNHDA, CDR2 SQIVND (reference sequence). The CDR3: CASTPDRDSYNEQFF.

The rearrangement joins TRBV30 to TRBJ2-1; TCRdb indicates TRBD2, and absent DNA this call remains unverified. Germline CDR1 is GTSNPN and CDR2 is SVGIG (reference sequence). This CDR3 comprises 16 residues. The CDR3 reads CAWSVMTSGGNNEQFF.

By frequency, this clonotype is medium-sized. The chain recombines TRBV7-2 with TRBJ2-6; TCRdb's D call of TRBD1 is untestable without DNA. CDR1 is SGHTA and CDR2 is FQGNSA in the germline V gene. CDR3 length: 15 amino acids. The CDR3 protein is CASSLGGAGANVLTF.

Measured by frequency, this clonotype is medium-sized. This sequence joins TRBV6-6 and TRBJ1-6; the D call of TRBD1 rests on TCRdb alone, since no DNA is present to check it. This CDR3 spans 14 amino acids. Per the germline V gene, CDR1 is MNHNY and CDR2 is SVGAGI (reference sequence). The CDR3 reads CASSYEQGSSPLHF.

Judged by frequency, this clonotype is medium-sized. V usage is TRBV6-2 or TRBV6-3 and J usage is TRBJ1-5. This CDR3 is 11 amino acids long. Per germline, CDR1 MNHEY and CDR2 SVGEGT. This chain's CDR3 is CASSYLGPQHF.

CDR3 amino acids: CASSLHGGAGVGSETQYF. The chain couples TRBV7-3 to TRBJ2-5; TCRdb's assignment of TRBD2 cannot be checked, as there is no DNA. Germline V gene lookup returns CDR1 SGHTA and CDR2 FQGTGA. The CDR3 runs to 18 residues.

By frequency, this clonotype registers medium-sized (0.01 to 0.1%). CDR3 sequence: CSGKGGTGYEQYF. The V call is TRBV29-1, the J call TRBJ2-7. Germline-derived CDR1 and CDR2 are SQVTM and ANQGSEA. The CDR3 extends over 13 amino acids.

This clonotype is labeled medium-sized based on frequency. The chain is built from TRBV12-3 or TRBV12-4 and TRBJ2-2; there is no DNA to check the TCRdb D call of TRBD2. The CDR3 loop spans 12 amino acids. The chain's CDR3 is CASSRGIGELFF.